What follows describes a single TCR beta chain. These data belong to a study of blood T cell repertoires in COVID-19. Study as a whole: Samples taken during acute and convalescent COVID-19 were collected in the United States, Italy and Spain.

The V gene's germline CDR1 is SEHNR and CDR2 FQNEAQ (reference sequence). This CDR3 spans 15 amino acids. Trimming shortened V by 5 bases and J by 7 bases, and 18 bases separated the two germline ends. TCRdb keeps only in-frame clones here, not all; method: immunoSEQ multiplex PCR. The table lists more than 250,000 clones, approximately 90% of them singletons. This receptor was obtained from a woman aged 18 to 35 who had recovered from COVID-19. The rearrangement joins TRBV7-9 to TRBJ1-5; D possibly corresponds to TRBD1 (6 bases). The specimen sequenced was PBMCs or T cells enriched from blood (not recorded which). The CDR3 protein is CASSGDTPRGQPQHF. Here the CDR3 DNA reads TGTGCCAGCAGCGGGGACACCCCTAGGGGACAGCCCCAGCATTTT. Drawing the rest from reference TRBV7-9 and TRBJ1-5, the complete variable domain is DTGVSQNPRHKITKRGQNVTFRCDPISEHNRLYWYRQTLGQGPEFLTYFQNEAQLEKSRLLSDRFSAERPKGSFSTLEIQRTEQGDSAMYLCASSGDTPRGQPQHFGDGTRLSIL.